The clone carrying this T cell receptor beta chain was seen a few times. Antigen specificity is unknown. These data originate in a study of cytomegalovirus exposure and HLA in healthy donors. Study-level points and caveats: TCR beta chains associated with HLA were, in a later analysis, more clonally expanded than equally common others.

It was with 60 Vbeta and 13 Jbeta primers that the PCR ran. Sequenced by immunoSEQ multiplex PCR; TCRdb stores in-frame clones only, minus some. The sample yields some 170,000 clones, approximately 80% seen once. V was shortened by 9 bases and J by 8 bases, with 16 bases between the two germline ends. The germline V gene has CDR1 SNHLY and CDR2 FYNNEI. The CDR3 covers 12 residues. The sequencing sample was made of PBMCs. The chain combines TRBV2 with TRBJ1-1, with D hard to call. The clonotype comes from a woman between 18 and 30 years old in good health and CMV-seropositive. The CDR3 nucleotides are TGTGCCAGAAGCGTATTGAACGGCGAAGCTTTCTTT. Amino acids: CARSVLNGEAFF.